This T cell receptor (beta chain) was captured by sequencing in a study of shared clonotypes between healthy human individuals. Turning to this clone: The antigen is not known.

Some clones are missing from TCRdb's copy, which holds only in-frame ones; the method was immunoSEQ multiplex PCR. The profile covers approximately 2.5 million clones, with approximately 93% appearing a single time and roughly 0.39% taken by the ten largest. Findings and limits, study-wide: Clonotype sharing levels among donors were expected to vary with sequencing depth. Across subsets, estimated richness was generally greater for naive than for memory populations.

CDR3 length equals 15 residues. The J segment lost 4 bases and the V segment lost 10 bases, leaving 9 bases of the junction unmatched. Germline-derived CDR1 and CDR2 are MNHNS and SASEGT. The sequencing input was naive CD4+ T cells from PBMCs. The sample's subset: CD45RA+ positively selected. This chain joins TRBV6-1 and TRBJ2-1, with 11 bases that match TRBD2. This clonotype was obtained from a man younger than 35 in good health. Some clones in this sample may be carry-over from other donors' samples. The DNA for the CDR3 is TGTGCCACCTCTCTTAGCGGGAGGGTTTACAATGAGCAGTTCTTC. This sequence encodes CATSLSGRVYNEQFF.